This entry concerns a single T cell receptor beta chain. Its antigen is undetermined. The CDR3 has 15 residues. The ends lost 1 base at V and 6 bases at J; junction bases unmatched: 2. Germline V lookup: CDR1 SGDLS, CDR2 YYNGEE. The record originates from a study of radiation and T cells in renal cell carcinoma. Time point denoted: baseline pretreatment blood. Documented treatment: 15 Gy SBRT to primary tumor, nephrectomy 4 weeks later. Whole-study findings and limits: From baseline, blood top tumor clonotypes peaked at 2 weeks post-radiation.

The data were produced by immunoSEQ multiplex PCR, yet TCRdb's version contains in-frame clones alone and is incomplete. The top ten hold roughly a quarter of the sample, which has about 140,000 clones, approximately 82% seen once. Sequences were derived from blood, sampled from a patient whose treatment included radiotherapy and nephrectomy. This TCR was sampled from a woman aged 50 to 60 with renal cell carcinoma. V and J are TRBV9 and TRBJ2-1; 12 bases map to TRBD2. The CDR3 DNA reads TGTGCCAGCAGCGTACTAGCGGGAGGGTCCAATGAGCAGTTCTTC. This translates into CASSVLAGGSNEQFF.